The count of the clone carrying this T cell receptor beta chain is one. This record comes from a study of blood T cell repertoires in COVID-19. On the study more broadly: Some COVID-19 samples were acute and others convalescent; all came from the United States, Italy and Spain. PBMCs, B-cell-depleted T cells, or T cells were the source of the cDNA or gDNA that made up the material.

The CDR3 spans 13 residues. In germline, CDR1 is SGHNT, CDR2 YENEEA. V dropped 3 bases and J dropped 7; count of bases not matched to a gene: 3. Per the original methods: Estimation of nucleated cell counts relied on the amplification of reference gene primers. TCRdb's table, derived via immunoSEQ multiplex PCR, lists solely in-frame clones and lacks some. The V and J calls and the clone size are those of that table, but D and trimming were determined from the DNA. The table has about 69,000 clones, under 85% seen once. The chain couples TRBV11-3 to TRBJ1-1; 9 positions agree with TRBD1. The receptor comes from a man between 60 and 70 years old with acute or convalescent COVID-19. Sequenced: peripheral blood. The CDR3 loop reads CASSFTGGGEAFF. The CDR3 region has the DNA TGTGCCAGCAGCTTCACAGGGGGCGGTGAAGCTTTCTTT.